This T cell receptor (beta chain) is from a study of blood T cells in healthy people across ages. Per germline, CDR1 SNHLY and CDR2 FYNNEI. The CDR3 totals 13 residues. Between the trimmed V and J ends, which lost 6 bases and 1 base, there was a span of 10 bases. There are a few counts of this clonotype. It was with a sample-barcoded 5' primer and a J-beta primer mix that a second PCR of about 7 to 12 cycles was run. TCRdb independently ran MiXCR on the 5' RACE reads; one entry per CDR3 protein. Of around 800,000 distinct CDR3 sequences detected, roughly 50% appear once; the ten largest clones hold 40% to 50%.

The chain carries TRBV2 and TRBJ2-7; D remains unclear. The source is a man aged 80 or over in good health. The sequencing sample was made of blood. CDR3 sequence: CASSVGRSYEQYF. The CDR3, as DNA: TGTGCCAGCAGCGTCGGAAGATCCTACGAGCAGTACTTC.